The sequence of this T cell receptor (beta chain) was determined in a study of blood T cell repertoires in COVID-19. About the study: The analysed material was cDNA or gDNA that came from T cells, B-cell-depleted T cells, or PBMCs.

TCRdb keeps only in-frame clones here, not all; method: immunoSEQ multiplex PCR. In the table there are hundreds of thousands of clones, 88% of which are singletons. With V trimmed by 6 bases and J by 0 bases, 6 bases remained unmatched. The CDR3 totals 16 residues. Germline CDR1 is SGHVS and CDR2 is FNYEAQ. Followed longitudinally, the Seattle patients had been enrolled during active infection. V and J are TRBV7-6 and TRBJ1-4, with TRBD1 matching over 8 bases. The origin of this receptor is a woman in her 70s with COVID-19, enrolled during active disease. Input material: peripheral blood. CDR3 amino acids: CASSRGQVATNEKLFF. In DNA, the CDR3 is TGTGCCAGCAGTAGGGGACAGGTGGCAACTAATGAAAAACTGTTTTTT.